This T cell receptor beta chain was sequenced for a study of T cells after yellow fever vaccination (dated by TCRdb to between 2018 and 2020). Study-level background: The SMART-Seq v4 Ultra Low Input RNA kit was used to prepare libraries from fractions with low cell numbers. To track T-cell clones before and after primary and booster YFV17D yellow fever vaccination, bulk TCR alpha and beta repertoires were sequenced longitudinally. Two healthy male donors, one aged 18 to 30 and one aged 30 to 40 years, made up the cohort. Blood samples were taken at several timepoints before and after primary and secondary immunization, and bulk PBMC replicates and cell subsets were isolated. What the study reported, not specific to this receptor: After the booster, most clones that had expanded after primary vaccination were detected again (around 95% of CD4 and around 88% of CD8), suggesting broad maintenance of memory. Computational filtering was required because FACS-sorted repertoires could contain abundant contaminating clonotypes from the bulk population. A small share of clonotypes was detected in both CD4 and CD8 compartments, with the overlap likely arising from convergent recombination. Compared with the primary T-cell response, the secondary T-cell response was weaker but faster, peaking on day 5 rather than day 15. Only two donors were included in the study, so the extent to which the findings can be generalized is limited.

Sequencing instrument: Illumina NovaSeq 6000. TCR cDNA was made using 5'RACE template switching, a step that added a universal primer site and unique molecular identifiers. Priming for cDNA synthesis came from both the TCR alpha and TCR beta constant segments. Library amplification involved two PCR steps, and the second step added sample barcodes and sequencing adapters. Sequencing of libraries was performed on Illumina HiSeq 2500 (2x100 bp) or NovaSeq (2x150 bp). Regarding the original processing steps: Demultiplexing of reads and collapsing into UMI consensus sequences were performed with MIGEC, and V(D)J alignment was carried out with MiXCR. Vaccine-responding clonotypes were defined with edgeR using replicate PBMC samples, requiring FDR below 0.01 and a log2 fold change above 5 up to day 15. Each bulk clonotype was labeled CD4 or CD8 based on which sequenced repertoire, CD4 or CD8, contained the clonotype at higher abundance. Clones were called with MiXCR by TCRdb after fastp trimmed the public reads at Q25, and only in-frame beta chains were retained. Each CDR3 protein appears once, grouped with its most common genes and DNA. TCRdb, not the original authors, processed these V and J calls. Across this sample there are some 300,000 distinct CDR3 sequences, with 3.6% seen only once. Of the sample, about 25% is held by the ten largest clones.

This clonotype was observed many times. Which antigen it targets is not known. Base qualities are missing; no much larger clone stands one base away. In the germline V gene (reference sequence), CDR1 corresponds to DFQATT and CDR2 to SNEGSKA. From the cysteine through the phenylalanine, the CDR3 covers 13 amino acids. The read is trimmed to its CDR3 DNA, 39 bases read in frame from base 1. V lost 4 bases and J lost 4 bases, and the count of bases not matched to a germline gene is 5. In light of the paper, this sample's treatment or condition label describes: live attenuated yellow fever vaccine strain. At every blood-draw timepoint, two biological replicates of bulk PBMCs were collected. A standard Ficoll-Paque protocol was used to isolate PBMCs from peripheral blood. TriZol was used to extract RNA from bulk PBMCs, CD4 and CD8 fractions, and dextramer-positive and dextramer-negative fractions.

The sequence derives from a man between 18 and 35 years old who received the YFV17D yellow fever vaccine. The V and J segments used are TRBV20-1 and TRBJ1-2, with 8 middle bases fitting TRBD1. Here the sequenced sample was PBMCs, taken on the day of the yellow fever booster vaccination. The DNA is TGCAGTGCTACCATGACAGGGGCCTATGGCTACACCTTC. This translates into CSATMTGAYGYTF.